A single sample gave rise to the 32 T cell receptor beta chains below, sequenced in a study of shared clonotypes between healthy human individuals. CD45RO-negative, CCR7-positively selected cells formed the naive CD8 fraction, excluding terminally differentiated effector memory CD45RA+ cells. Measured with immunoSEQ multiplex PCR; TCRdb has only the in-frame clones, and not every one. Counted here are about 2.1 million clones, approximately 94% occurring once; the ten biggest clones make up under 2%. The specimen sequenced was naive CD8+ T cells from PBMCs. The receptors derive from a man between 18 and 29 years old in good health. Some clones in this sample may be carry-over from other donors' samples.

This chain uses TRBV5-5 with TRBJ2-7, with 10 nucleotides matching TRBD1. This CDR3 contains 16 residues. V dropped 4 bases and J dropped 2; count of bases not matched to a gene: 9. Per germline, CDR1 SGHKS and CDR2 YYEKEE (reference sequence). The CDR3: CASSGTAGTGAYEQYF. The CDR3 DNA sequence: TGTGCCAGCAGCGGAACTGCCGGGACAGGGGCCTACGAGCAGTACTTC.

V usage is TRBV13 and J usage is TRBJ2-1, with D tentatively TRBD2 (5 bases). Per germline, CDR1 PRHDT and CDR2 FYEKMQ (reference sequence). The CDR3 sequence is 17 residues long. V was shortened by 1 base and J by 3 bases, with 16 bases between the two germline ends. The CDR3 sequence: CASSLAPLPGSYNEQFF. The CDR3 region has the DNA TGTGCCAGCAGCTTAGCCCCACTACCGGGAAGCTACAATGAGCAGTTCTTC.

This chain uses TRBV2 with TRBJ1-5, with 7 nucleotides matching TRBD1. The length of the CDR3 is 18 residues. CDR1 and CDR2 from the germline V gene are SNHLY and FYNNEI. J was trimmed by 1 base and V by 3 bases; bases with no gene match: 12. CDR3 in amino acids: CASSDVLQGKGSNQPQHF. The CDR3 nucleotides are TGTGCCAGCAGTGACGTCCTACAGGGGAAGGGGAGCAATCAGCCCCAGCATTTT.

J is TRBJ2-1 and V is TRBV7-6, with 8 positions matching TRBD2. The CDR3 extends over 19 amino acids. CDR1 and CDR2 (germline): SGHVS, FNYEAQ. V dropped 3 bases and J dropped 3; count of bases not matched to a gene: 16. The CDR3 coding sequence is TGTGCCAGCAGCTTTTTGGTCGCTAGCGGGCAGCGCCTCTACAATGAGCAGTTCTTC. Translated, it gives CASSFLVASGQRLYNEQFF.

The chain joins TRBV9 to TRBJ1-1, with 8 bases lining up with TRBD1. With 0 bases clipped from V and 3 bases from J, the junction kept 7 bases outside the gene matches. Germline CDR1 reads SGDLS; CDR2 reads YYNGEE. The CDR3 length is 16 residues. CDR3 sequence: CASSVAPGTGDTEAFF. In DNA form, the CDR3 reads TGTGCCAGCAGCGTAGCTCCTGGGACAGGTGACACTGAAGCTTTCTTT.

The CDR3: CASSFNRGDQPQHF. CDR3 sequence (DNA): TGTGCCAGCAGTTTTAACAGGGGGGATCAGCCCCAGCATTTT. V gene TRBV27 combines with J gene TRBJ1-5; 8 bases are a match to TRBD1. There are 14 residues in the CDR3. The J segment lost 5 bases and the V segment lost 3 bases, leaving 3 bases of the junction unmatched. Germline-derived CDR1 and CDR2 are MNHEY and SMNVEV (reference sequence).

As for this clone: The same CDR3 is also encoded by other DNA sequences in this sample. CDR3 amino acids: CASSLSRGTGELFF. The CDR3 DNA follows: TGTGCCAGCAGTTTATCCCGGGGCACCGGGGAGCTGTTTTTT. This sequence joins TRBV27 and TRBJ2-2, with D tentatively TRBD2 (5 bases). With 0 bases removed from V and 4 bases from J, the gap between germline ends came to 6 bases. The CDR3 runs 14 residues. Germline CDR1 is MNHEY and CDR2 is SMNVEV (reference sequence).

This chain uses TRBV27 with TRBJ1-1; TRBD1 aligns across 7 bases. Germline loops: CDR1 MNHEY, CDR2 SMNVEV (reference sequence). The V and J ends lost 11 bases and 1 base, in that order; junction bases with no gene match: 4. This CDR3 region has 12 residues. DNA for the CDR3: TGTGCCGTGCGACAGGGGAACACTGAAGCTTTCTTT. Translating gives CAVRQGNTEAFF.

The CDR3 DNA reads TGTGCCAGCTCACGAGCGACAGGGGAGGTAGACTATGGCTACACCTTC. Protein: CASSRATGEVDYGYTF. The V call is TRBV18, the J call TRBJ1-2, with TRBD1 identical over 8 bases. The CDR3 runs 16 residues. The trim removed 4 bases at V and 3 bases at J, leaving 10 bases unmatched. From germline, CDR1 is KGHSH and CDR2 LQKENI. Complete variable domain (other parts from reference TRBV18 and TRBJ1-2): NAGVMQNPRHLVRRRGQEARLRCSPMKGHSHVYWYRQLPEEGLKFMVYLQKENIIDESGMPKERFSAEFPKEGPSILRIQQVVRGDSAAYFCASSRATGEVDYGYTFGSGTRLTVV.

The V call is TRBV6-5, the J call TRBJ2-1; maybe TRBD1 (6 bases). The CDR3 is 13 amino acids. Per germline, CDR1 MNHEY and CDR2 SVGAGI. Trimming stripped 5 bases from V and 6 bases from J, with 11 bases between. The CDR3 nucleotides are TGTGCCAGCAGTCCTAGGGGGTTCAATGAGCAGTTCTTC. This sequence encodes CASSPRGFNEQFF.

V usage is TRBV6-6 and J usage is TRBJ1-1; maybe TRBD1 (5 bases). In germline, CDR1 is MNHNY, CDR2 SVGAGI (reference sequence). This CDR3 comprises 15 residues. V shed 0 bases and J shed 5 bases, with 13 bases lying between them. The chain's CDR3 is CASSYSVGLGTEAFF. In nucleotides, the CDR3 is TGTGCCAGCAGTTACTCTGTGGGGCTCGGGACTGAAGCTTTCTTT.

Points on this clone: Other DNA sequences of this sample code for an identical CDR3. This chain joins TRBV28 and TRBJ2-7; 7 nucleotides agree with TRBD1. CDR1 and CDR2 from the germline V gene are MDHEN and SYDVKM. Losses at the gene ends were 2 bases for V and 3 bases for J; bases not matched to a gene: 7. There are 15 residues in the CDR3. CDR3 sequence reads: CASSLPRQGSYEQYF. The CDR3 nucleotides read TGTGCCAGCAGTTTACCCCGACAGGGTAGCTACGAGCAGTACTTC.

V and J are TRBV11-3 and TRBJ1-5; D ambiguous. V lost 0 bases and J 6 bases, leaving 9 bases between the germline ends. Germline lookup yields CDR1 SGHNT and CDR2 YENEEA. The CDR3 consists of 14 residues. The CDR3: CASSLEVPIQPQHF. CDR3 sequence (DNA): TGTGCCAGCAGCTTAGAAGTACCTATTCAGCCCCAGCATTTT. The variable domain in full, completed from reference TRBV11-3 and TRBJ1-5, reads EAGVVQSPRYKIIEKKQPVAFWCNPISGHNTLYWYLQNLGQGPELLIRYENEEAVDDSQLPKDRFSAERLKGVDSTLKIQPAELGDSAVYLCASSLEVPIQPQHFGDGTRLSIL.

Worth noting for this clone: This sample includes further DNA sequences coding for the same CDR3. CDR3 region: CASSRDRGYEQYF. DNA for the CDR3: TGTGCCAGCAGTAGGGACAGGGGGTACGAGCAGTACTTC. The gene calls are TRBV6-1 and TRBJ2-7, with TRBD1 matching 11 bases. Germline V gene data show CDR1 as MNHNS and CDR2 as SASEGT. CDR3 length: 13 residues. The V and J ends lost 5 bases and 4 bases, in that order; junction bases with no gene match: 1.

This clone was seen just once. Written as DNA, the CDR3 is TGTGCCAGCATCTCCCGGGACAGGGATTACAATGAGCAGTTCTTC. Protein product: CASISRDRDYNEQFF. This rearrangement joins TRBV7-9 to TRBJ2-1, with TRBD1 matching over 9 bases. Germline V gene lookup returns CDR1 SEHNR and CDR2 FQNEAQ (reference sequence). CDR3 length: 15 residues. Losses at the gene ends were 7 bases for V and 4 bases for J; bases not matched to a gene: 8.

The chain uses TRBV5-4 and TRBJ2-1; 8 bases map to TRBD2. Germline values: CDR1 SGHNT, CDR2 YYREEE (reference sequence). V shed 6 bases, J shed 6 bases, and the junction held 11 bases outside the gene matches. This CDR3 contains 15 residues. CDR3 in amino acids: CASNRDERGLNEQFF. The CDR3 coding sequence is TGTGCCAGCAACCGGGACGAGCGGGGGCTCAATGAGCAGTTCTTC.

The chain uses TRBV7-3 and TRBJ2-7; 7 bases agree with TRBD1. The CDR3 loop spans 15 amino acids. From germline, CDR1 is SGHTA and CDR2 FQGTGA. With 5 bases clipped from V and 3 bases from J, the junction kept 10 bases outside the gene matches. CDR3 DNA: TGTGCCAGCAGCCCCCGGCGAGGGACAGACTACGAGCAGTACTTC. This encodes CASSPRRGTDYEQYF.

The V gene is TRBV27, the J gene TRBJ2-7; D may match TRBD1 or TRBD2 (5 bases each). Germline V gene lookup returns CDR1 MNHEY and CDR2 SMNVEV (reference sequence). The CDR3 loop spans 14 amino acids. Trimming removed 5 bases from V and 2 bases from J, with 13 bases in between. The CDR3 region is CASSNRDGTYEQYF. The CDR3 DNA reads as TGTGCCAGCAGTAACCGGGACGGGACCTACGAGCAGTACTTC.

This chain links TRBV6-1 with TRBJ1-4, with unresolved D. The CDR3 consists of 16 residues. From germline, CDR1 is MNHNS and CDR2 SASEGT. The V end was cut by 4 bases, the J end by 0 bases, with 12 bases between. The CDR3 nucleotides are TGTGCCAGCAGTGGCAGTGACCCAACAACTAATGAAAAACTGTTTTTT. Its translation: CASSGSDPTTNEKLFF.

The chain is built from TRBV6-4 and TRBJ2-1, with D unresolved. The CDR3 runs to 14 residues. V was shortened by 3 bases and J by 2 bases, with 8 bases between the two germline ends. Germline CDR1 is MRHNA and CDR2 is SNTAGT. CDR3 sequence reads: CASSEEPPYNEQFF. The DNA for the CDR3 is TGTGCCAGCAGTGAGGAACCCCCCTACAATGAGCAGTTCTTC.

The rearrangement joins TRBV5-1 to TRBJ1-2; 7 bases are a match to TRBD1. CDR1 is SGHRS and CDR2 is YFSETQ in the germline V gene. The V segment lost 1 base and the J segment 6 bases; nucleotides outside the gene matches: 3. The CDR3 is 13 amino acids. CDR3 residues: CASSLYRGDGYTF. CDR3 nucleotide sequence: TGCGCCAGCAGCTTGTACAGGGGCGATGGCTACACCTTC.

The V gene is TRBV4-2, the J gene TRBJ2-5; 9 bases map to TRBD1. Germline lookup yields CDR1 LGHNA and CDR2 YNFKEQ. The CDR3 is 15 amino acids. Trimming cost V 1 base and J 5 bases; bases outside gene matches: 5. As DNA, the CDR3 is TGTGCCAGCAGCCAAGTCCCGACAGGGGGTGAGACCCAGTACTTC. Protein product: CASSQVPTGGETQYF.

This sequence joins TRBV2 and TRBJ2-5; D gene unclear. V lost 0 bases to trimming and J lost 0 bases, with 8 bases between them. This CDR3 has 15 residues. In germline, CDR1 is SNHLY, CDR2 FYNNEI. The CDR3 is CASSEAPRNQETQYF. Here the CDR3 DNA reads TGTGCCAGCAGTGAAGCGCCCAGGAACCAAGAGACCCAGTACTTC.

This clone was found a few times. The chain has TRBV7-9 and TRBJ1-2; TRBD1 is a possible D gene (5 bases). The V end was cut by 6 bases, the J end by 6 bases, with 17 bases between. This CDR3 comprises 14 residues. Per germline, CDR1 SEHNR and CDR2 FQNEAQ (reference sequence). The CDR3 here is CASRRGTIADGYTF. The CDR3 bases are TGTGCCAGCAGGAGGGGTACGATAGCCGATGGCTACACCTTC.

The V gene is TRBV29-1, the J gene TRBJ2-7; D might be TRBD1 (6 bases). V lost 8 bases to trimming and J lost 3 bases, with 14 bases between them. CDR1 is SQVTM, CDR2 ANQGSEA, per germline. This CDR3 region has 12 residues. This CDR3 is CSCKDRDYEQYF. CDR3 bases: TGCAGCTGCAAGGACAGAGACTACGAGCAGTACTTC.

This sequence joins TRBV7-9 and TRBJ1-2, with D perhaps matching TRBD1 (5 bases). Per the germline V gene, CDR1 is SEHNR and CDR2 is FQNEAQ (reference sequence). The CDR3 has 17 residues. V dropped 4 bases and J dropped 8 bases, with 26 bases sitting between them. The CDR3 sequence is CASSSGRLGWADRGYTF. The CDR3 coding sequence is TGTGCCAGCAGCTCAGGGAGACTGGGATGGGCCGATAGAGGCTACACCTTC.

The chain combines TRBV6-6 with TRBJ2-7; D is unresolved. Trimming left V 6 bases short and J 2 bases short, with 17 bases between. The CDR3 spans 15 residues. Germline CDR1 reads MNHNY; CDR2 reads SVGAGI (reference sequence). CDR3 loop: CASSPKDGRPYEQYF. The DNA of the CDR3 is TGTGCCAGCAGCCCCAAGGACGGAAGACCCTACGAGCAGTACTTC.

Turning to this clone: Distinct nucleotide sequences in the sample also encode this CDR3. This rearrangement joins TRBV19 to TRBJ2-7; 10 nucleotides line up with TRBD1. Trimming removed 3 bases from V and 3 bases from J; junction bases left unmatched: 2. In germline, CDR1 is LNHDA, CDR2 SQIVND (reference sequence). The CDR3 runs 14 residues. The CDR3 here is CASSIGTGDYEQYF. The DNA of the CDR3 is TGTGCCAGTAGTATCGGGACAGGGGACTACGAGCAGTACTTC.

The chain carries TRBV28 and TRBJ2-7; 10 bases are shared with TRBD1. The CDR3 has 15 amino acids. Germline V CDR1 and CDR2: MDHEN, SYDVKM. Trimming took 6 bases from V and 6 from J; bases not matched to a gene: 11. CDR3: CASSPVDRGPSEQYF. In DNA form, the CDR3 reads TGTGCCAGCAGCCCTGTTGACAGGGGGCCTTCCGAGCAGTACTTC.

The DNA of the CDR3 is TGTGCCAGCAGCTCGAGTACAGGGAAGCGGTTTTACGAGCAGTACTTC. Translation: CASSSSTGKRFYEQYF. The V gene is TRBV7-9, the J gene TRBJ2-7, with D perhaps matching TRBD1 (6 bases). The CDR3 consists of 16 residues. Germline-derived CDR1 and CDR2 are SEHNR and FQNEAQ (reference sequence). V lost 4 bases, J lost 4 bases, and 20 bases lay in between. Filled out from reference TRBV7-9 and TRBJ2-7, the complete variable domain reads DTGVSQNPRHKITKRGQNVTFRCDPISEHNRLYWYRQTLGQGPEFLTYFQNEAQLEKSRLLSDRFSAERPKGSFSTLEIQRTEQGDSAMYLCASSSSTGKRFYEQYFGPGTRLTVT.

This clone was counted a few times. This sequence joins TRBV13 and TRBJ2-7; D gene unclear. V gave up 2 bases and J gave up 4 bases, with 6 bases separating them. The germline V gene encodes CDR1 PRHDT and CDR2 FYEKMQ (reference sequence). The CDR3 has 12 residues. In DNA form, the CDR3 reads TGTGCCAGCAGCTTATCTAGATACGAGCAGTACTTC. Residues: CASSLSRYEQYF.

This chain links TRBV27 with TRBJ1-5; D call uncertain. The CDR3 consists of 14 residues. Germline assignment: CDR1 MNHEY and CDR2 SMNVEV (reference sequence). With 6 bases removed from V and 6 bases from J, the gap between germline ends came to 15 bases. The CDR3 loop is CASRPRKGFQPQHF. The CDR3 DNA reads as TGTGCCAGCAGGCCTAGGAAGGGCTTTCAGCCCCAGCATTTT.